Included here is one TCR beta chain sequence, with context. The antigen is undetermined. Other DNA sequences in the sample encode the same CDR3. This was a deep-level run. In the original workflow: ImmunoSEQ junction-only sequences lacked quality scores, so their filtering differed. Sequenced by immunoSEQ multiplex PCR; TCRdb stores in-frame clones only, minus some. The V and J calls and clone size come from that table; D and trimming were worked out from the DNA. The sample comprises more than 1.2 million clones, about 98.5% of which are singletons, and 0.36% rests with the top ten. These data come from a study of shared clonotypes between healthy human individuals. There are 12 residues in the CDR3. Trimming stripped 5 bases from V and 3 bases from J, with 5 bases between. Per the germline V gene, CDR1 is SEHNR and CDR2 is FQNEAQ (reference sequence). General observations from the study: Since donors were few, the genetic and exposure-history diversity represented was limited. Researchers sampled only blood; tissue repertoires likely differ.

The V call is TRBV7-9, the J call TRBJ1-5; D call uncertain. This TCR derives from a man younger than 40 in good health. Sequenced material: naive CD4+ T cells sorted from blood. This sample's subset: CD45RA+ positively selected. The CDR3 DNA is TGTGCCAGCAGCAGTCCCAATCAGCCCCAGCATTTT. It specifies CASSSPNQPQHF. The variable domain in full, completed from reference TRBV7-9 and TRBJ1-5, reads DTGVSQNPRHKITKRGQNVTFRCDPISEHNRLYWYRQTLGQGPEFLTYFQNEAQLEKSRLLSDRFSAERPKGSFSTLEIQRTEQGDSAMYLCASSSPNQPQHFGDGTRLSIL.